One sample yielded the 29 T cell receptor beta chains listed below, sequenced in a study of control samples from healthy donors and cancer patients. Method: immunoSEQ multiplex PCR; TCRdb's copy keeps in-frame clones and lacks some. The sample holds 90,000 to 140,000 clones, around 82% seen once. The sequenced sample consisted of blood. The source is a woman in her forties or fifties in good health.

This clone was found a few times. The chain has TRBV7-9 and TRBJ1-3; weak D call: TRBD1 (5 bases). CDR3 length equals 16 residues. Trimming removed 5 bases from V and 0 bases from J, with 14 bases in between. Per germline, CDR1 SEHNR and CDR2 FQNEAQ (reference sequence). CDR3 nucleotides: TGTGCCAGCAGCCCCGACAGACATTACTCTGGAAACACCATATATTTT. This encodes CASSPDRHYSGNTIYF.

Here the CDR3 DNA reads TGTGCCAGCAGGCCCTACTTAAGCTCTGGAAACACCATATATTTT. As protein: CASRPYLSSGNTIYF. The chain combines TRBV6-5 with TRBJ1-3; no firm D call. CDR3 length: 15 amino acids. Trimming pared 6 bases from V and 0 bases from J, leaving 12 bases between. CDR1 and CDR2 from the germline V gene are MNHEY and SVGAGI.

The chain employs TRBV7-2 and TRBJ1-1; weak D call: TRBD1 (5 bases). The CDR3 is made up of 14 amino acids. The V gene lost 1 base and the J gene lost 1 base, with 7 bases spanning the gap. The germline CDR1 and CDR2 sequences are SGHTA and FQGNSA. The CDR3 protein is CASSLDRPNTEAFF. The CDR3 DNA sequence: TGTGCCAGCAGCTTAGACAGGCCGAACACTGAAGCTTTCTTT. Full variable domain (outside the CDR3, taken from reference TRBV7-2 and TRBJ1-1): GAGVSQSPSNKVTEKGKDVELRCDPISGHTALYWYRQSLGQGLEFLIYFQGNSAPDKSGLPSDRFSAERTGGSVSTLTIQRTQQEDSAVYLCASSLDRPNTEAFFGQGTRLTVV.

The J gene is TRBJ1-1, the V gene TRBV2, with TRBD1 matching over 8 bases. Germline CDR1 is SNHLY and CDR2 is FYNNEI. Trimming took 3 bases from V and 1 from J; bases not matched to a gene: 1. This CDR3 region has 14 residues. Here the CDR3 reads CASSETGANTEAFF. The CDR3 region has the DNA TGTGCCAGCAGTGAGACAGGGGCGAACACTGAAGCTTTCTTT.

The CDR3 sequence is CASSFRTSGPNEQFF. The CDR3 DNA is TGTGCCAGCAGCTTCAGGACTAGCGGGCCAAATGAGCAGTTCTTC. The V gene is TRBV11-3, the J gene TRBJ2-1, with 11 bases fitting TRBD2. Trimming took 3 bases from V and 7 from J; bases not matched to a gene: 5. This CDR3 has 15 residues. CDR1 is SGHNT and CDR2 is YENEEA in the germline V gene.

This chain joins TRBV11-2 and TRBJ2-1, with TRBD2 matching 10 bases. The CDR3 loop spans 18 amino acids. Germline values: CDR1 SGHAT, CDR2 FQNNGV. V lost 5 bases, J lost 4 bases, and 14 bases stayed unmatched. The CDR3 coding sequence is TGTGCCAGCAGCACGGGACTAGCGCTTCAAGGATCGTACAATGAGCAGTTCTTC. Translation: CASSTGLALQGSYNEQFF. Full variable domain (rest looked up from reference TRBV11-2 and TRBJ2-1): EAGVAQSPRYKIIEKRQSVAFWCNPISGHATLYWYQQILGQGPKLLIQFQNNGVVDDSQLPKDRFSAERLKGVDSTLKIQPAKLEDSAVYLCASSTGLALQGSYNEQFFGPGTRLTVL.

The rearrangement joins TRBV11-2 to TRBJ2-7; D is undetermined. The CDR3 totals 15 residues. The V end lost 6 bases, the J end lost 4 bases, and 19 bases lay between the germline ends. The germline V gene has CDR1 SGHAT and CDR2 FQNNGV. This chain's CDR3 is CASRRTVGSPYEQYF. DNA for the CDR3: TGTGCCAGCAGGCGGACGGTGGGTTCTCCATACGAGCAGTACTTC.

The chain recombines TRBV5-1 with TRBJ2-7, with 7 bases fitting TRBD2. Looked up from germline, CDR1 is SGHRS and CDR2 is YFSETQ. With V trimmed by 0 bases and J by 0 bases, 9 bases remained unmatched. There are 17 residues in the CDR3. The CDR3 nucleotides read TGCGCCAGCAGCTTGGCTTACAGCGGGACGAGCTCCTACGAGCAGTACTTC. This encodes CASSLAYSGTSSYEQYF.

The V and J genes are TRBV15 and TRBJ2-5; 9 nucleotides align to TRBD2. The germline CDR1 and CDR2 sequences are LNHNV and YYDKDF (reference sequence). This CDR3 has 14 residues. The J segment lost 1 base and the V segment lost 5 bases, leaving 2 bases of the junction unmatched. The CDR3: CATSPSGIQETQYF. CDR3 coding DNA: TGTGCCACCAGCCCTAGCGGGATCCAAGAGACCCAGTACTTC.

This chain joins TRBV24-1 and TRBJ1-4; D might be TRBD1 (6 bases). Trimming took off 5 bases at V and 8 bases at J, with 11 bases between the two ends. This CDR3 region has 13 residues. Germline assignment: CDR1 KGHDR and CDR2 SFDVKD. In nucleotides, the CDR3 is TGTGCCACCAGTGCGGCGGGGGCAGAAAAACTGTTTTTT. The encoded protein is CATSAAGAEKLFF.

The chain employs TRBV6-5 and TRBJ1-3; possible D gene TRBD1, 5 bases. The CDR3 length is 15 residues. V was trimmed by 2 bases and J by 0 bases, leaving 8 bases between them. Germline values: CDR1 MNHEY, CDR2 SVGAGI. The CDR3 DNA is TGTGCCAGCAGTTACGGGGGTAACTCTGGAAACACCATATATTTT. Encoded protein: CASSYGGNSGNTIYF.

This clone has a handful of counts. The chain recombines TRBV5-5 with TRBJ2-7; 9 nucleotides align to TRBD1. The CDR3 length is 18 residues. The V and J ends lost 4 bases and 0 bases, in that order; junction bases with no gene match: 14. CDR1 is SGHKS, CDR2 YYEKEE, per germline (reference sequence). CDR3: CASSPKFRDRVISYEQYF. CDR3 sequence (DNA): TGTGCCAGCAGCCCTAAATTCCGGGACAGGGTTATCTCCTACGAGCAGTACTTC.

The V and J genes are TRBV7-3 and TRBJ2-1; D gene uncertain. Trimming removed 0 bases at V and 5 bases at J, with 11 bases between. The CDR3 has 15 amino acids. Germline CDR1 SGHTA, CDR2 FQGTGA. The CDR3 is CASSLTGPDDNEQFF. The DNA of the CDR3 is TGTGCCAGCAGCTTAACCGGGCCGGACGACAATGAGCAGTTCTTC.

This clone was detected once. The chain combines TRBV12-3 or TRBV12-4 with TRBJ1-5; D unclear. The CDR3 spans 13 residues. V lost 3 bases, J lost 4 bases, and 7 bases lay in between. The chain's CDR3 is CASSLGKNQPQHF. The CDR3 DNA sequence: TGTGCCAGCAGTTTGGGGAAAAATCAGCCCCAGCATTTT.

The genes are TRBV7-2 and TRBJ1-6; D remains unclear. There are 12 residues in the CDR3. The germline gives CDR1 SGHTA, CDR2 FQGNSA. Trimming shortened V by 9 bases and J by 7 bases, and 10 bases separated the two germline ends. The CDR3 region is CASSRMNSPLHF. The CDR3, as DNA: TGTGCCAGTAGTAGGATGAATTCACCCCTCCACTTT.

The CDR3 DNA reads as TGTGCCAGCAGCAAAGGGGAGGCGGATACGCAGTATTTT. Its protein product is CASSKGEADTQYF. The V and J genes are TRBV2 and TRBJ2-3, with a weak D call TRBD2 (6 bases). Germline CDR1 and CDR2: SNHLY and FYNNEI. V lost 6 bases, J lost 6 bases, and 13 bases lay in between. The CDR3 is 13 residues long. The full variable domain, in which reference TRBV2 and TRBJ2-3 provide the parts outside the CDR3, is EPEVTQTPSHQVTQMGQEVILRCVPISNHLYFYWYRQILGQKVEFLVSFYNNEISEKSEIFDDQFSVERPDGSNFTLKIRSTKLEDSAMYFCASSKGEADTQYFGPGTRLTVL.

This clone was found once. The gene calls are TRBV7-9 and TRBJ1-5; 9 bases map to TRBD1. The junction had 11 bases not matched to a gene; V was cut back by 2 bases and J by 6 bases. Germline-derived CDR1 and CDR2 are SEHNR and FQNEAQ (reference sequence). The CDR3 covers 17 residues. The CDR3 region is CASSLFAPQGAGQPQHF. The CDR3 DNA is TGTGCCAGCAGCTTATTCGCTCCACAGGGGGCGGGTCAGCCCCAGCATTTT.

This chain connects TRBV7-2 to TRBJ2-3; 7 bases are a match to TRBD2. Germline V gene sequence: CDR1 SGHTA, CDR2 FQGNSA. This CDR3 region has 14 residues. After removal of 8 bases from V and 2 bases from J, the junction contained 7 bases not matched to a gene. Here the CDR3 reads CASRAGVPTDTQYF. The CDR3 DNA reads TGTGCCAGCCGGGCGGGGGTCCCCACAGATACGCAGTATTTT.

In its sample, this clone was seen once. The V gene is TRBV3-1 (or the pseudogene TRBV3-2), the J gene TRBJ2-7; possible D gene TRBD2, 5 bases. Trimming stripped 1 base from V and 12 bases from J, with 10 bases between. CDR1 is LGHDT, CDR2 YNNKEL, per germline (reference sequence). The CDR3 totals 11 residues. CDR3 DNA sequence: TGTGCCAGCAGCCAAGGCCTAGCACCGTACTTC. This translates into CASSQGLAPYF.

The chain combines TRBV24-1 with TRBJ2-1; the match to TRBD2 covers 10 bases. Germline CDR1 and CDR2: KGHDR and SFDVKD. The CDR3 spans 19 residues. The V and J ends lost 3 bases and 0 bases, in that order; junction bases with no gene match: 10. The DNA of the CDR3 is TGTGCCACCAGTGATGATGACTTGGCTAGCGGGGGCTCCTACAATGAGCAGTTCTTC. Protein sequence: CATSDDDLASGGSYNEQFF.

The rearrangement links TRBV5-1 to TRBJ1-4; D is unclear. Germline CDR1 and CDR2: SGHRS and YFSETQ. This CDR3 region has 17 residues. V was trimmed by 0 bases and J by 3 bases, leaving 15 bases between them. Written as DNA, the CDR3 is TGCGCCAGCAGCTTGGGGCGTACCCCGGAGTCTAATGAAAAACTGTTTTTT. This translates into CASSLGRTPESNEKLFF.

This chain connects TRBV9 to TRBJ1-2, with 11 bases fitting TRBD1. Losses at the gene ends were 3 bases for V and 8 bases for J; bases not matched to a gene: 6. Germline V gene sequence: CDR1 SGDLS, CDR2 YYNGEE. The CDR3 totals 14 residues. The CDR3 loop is CASSGGQGATGYTF. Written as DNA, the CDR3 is TGTGCCAGCAGCGGCGGACAGGGGGCTACGGGCTACACCTTC.

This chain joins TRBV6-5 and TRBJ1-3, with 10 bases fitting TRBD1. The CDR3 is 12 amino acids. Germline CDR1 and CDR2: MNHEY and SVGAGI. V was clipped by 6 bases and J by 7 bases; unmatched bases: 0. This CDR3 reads CASRGQGNTIYF. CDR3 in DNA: TGTGCCAGCAGGGGACAGGGGAACACCATATATTTT.

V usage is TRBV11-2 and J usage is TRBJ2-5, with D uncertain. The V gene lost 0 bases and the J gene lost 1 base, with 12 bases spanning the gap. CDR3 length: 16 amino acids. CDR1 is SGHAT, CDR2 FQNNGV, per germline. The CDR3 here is CASSLDSSTAQETQYF. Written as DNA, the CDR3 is TGTGCCAGCAGCTTAGATAGCAGCACTGCCCAAGAGACCCAGTACTTC. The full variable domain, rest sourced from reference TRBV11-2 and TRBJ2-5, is EAGVAQSPRYKIIEKRQSVAFWCNPISGHATLYWYQQILGQGPKLLIQFQNNGVVDDSQLPKDRFSAERLKGVDSTLKIQPAKLEDSAVYLCASSLDSSTAQETQYFGPGTRLLVL.

The CDR3 nucleotides read TGCGCCAGCAGCGTGGAGGGGGGGGGTGAAAAACTGTTTTTT. It yields the protein CASSVEGGGEKLFF. The chain employs TRBV5-1 and TRBJ1-4, with a possible D match to TRBD1 (6 bases). V was cut by 4 bases and J by 7 bases, with 14 bases left in between. The CDR3 is 14 residues long. Germline CDR1 and CDR2: SGHRS and YFSETQ.

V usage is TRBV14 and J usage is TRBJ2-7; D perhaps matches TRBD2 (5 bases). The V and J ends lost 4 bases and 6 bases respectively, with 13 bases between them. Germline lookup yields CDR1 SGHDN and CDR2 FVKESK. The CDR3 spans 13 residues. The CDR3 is CASSLAGPREQYF. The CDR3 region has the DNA TGTGCCAGCAGCCTGGCGGGCCCTCGCGAGCAGTACTTC.

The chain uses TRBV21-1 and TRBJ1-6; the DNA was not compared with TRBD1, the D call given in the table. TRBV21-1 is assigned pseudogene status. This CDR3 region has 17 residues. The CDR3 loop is CASSKVGNRGLRSPLHF. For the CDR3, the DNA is TGTGCCAGCAGCAAAGTTGGGAACAGGGGGCTGAGATCACCCCTCCACTTT.

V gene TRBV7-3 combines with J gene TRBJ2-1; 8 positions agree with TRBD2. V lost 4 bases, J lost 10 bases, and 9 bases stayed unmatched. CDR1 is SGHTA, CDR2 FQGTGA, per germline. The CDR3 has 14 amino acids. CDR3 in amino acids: CASSSRAGVGEQFF. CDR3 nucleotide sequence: TGTGCCAGCAGCTCCCGAGCGGGAGTAGGGGAGCAGTTCTTC.

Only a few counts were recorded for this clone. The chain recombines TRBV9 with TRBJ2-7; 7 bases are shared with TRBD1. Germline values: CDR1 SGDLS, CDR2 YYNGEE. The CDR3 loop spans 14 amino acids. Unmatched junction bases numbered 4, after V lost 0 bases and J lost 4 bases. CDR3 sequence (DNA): TGTGCCAGCAGCGTAGGACAGGGATTATACGAGCAGTACTTC. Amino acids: CASSVGQGLYEQYF.